This T cell receptor beta chain was captured in a study of monozygotic twins with inflammatory bowel disease. Study findings and constraints: Researchers were unable to tell different T cell subtypes apart. Relative to healthy twins, IBD patients had fewer clonotypes in common with others, a gap that was especially apparent with disease activity.

Concerning this clonotype itself: Its antigen remains unidentified.

TCRdb re-called the 5' RACE reads and catalogs CDR3 proteins one per entry, DNA excluded. This sample's clone table lists 300,000 to 350,000 distinct CDR3 sequences. Without any T cell sorting, total RNA was isolated from whole blood. Germline values: CDR1 KGHDR, CDR2 SFDVKD. This CDR3 spans 19 amino acids. The clonotype comes from a human donor with ulcerative colitis or Crohn's disease, or a healthy co-twin of an affected twin (not recorded which). The rearrangement uses TRBV24-1 and TRBJ1-5; the D gene TCRdb calls, TRBD1, cannot be checked with no DNA. The sample comprised blood. CDR3 protein: CATSDTTTGTGGRNQPQHF.